These 7 T cell receptor beta chains were all obtained from the same sample, sequenced in a study of T cells after yellow fever vaccination. TCRdb itself ran the 5' RACE reads through MiXCR, one entry per CDR3 protein. The repertoire includes hundreds of thousands of distinct CDR3 sequences, more than 9% of them detected once, and roughly 18% sits in the top ten. Sample: PBMCs, taken on the day of the first yellow fever vaccination. The receptor set was obtained from a man younger than 30 who received the YFV17D yellow fever vaccine.

There are a few counts of this clonotype. This rearrangement joins TRBV27 to TRBJ2-1; D possibly corresponds to TRBD1 (6 bases). Looked up from germline, CDR1 is MNHEY and CDR2 is SMNVEV (reference sequence). V lost 1 base to trimming and J lost 8 bases, with 9 bases between them. The CDR3 is 13 residues long. The CDR3 bases are TGTGCCAGCAGTTTATTCAGGGGCTATGAGCAGTTCTTC. This codes for CASSLFRGYEQFF.

This clonotype was detected ten times or more. One end of the junction varies from germline; a read error may be responsible. This chain uses TRBV6-5 with TRBJ1-2; no reliable D call. Looked up from germline, CDR1 is MNHEY and CDR2 is SVGAGI. CDR3 length: 14 amino acids. CDR3 region: CASSDSTRKQGYTF. The CDR3 DNA reads TGTGCCAGCAGTGACTCCACCCGTAAACAGGGCTACACCTTC.

The J gene is TRBJ2-7, the V gene TRBV7-2; D not certain. Germline CDR1 reads SGHTA; CDR2 reads FQGNSA. V lost 1 base to trimming and J lost 7 bases, with 14 bases between them. The CDR3 spans 14 residues. This CDR3 reads CASSLGVPRREQYF. The CDR3 coding sequence is TGTGCCAGCAGCTTAGGAGTCCCCCGCAGGGAGCAGTACTTC. The full variable domain, completed using reference TRBV7-2 and TRBJ2-7, is GAGVSQSPSNKVTEKGKDVELRCDPISGHTALYWYRQSLGQGLEFLIYFQGNSAPDKSGLPSDRFSAERTGGSVSTLTIQRTQQEDSAVYLCASSLGVPRREQYFGPGTRLTVT.

J is TRBJ1-5 and V is TRBV27, with D unclear. The CDR3 consists of 16 residues. The V and J ends lost 5 bases and 2 bases respectively, with 16 bases between them. Germline CDR1 MNHEY, CDR2 SMNVEV (reference sequence). CDR3 sequence reads: CASSGLSRVGNQPQHF. The CDR3 DNA reads TGTGCCAGCAGTGGTCTAAGTCGGGTGGGCAATCAGCCCCAGCATTTT.

This clonotype was seen a few times. The rearrangement links TRBV18 to TRBJ1-4, with 10 nucleotides matching TRBD1. Germline values: CDR1 KGHSH, CDR2 LQKENI. This CDR3 is 16 amino acids long. V dropped 6 bases and J dropped 7; count of bases not matched to a gene: 11. The CDR3 region is CASSPGTGERGEKLFF. The CDR3, as DNA: TGTGCCAGCTCCCCCGGGACAGGGGAAAGGGGTGAAAAACTGTTTTTT. Full variable domain (outside the CDR3, taken from reference TRBV18 and TRBJ1-4): NAGVMQNPRHLVRRRGQEARLRCSPMKGHSHVYWYRQLPEEGLKFMVYLQKENIIDESGMPKERFSAEFPKEGPSILRIQQVVRGDSAAYFCASSPGTGERGEKLFFGSGTQLSVL.

Only a few counts were recorded for this clonotype. The chain uses TRBV5-1 and TRBJ2-1; D gene uncertain. The germline CDR1 and CDR2 sequences are SGHRS and YFSETQ. The CDR3 sequence is 14 residues long. V dropped 3 bases and J dropped 1 base, with 8 bases sitting between them. CDR3 in DNA: TGCGCCAGCAGCTGGGATACGTCCTACAATGAGCAGTTCTTC. Its translation: CASSWDTSYNEQFF.

V is TRBV11-2 and J is TRBJ2-5, with 8 bases aligning to TRBD2. The CDR3 has 16 residues. From germline, CDR1 is SGHAT and CDR2 FQNNGV. Trimming removed 8 bases from V and 5 bases from J; junction bases left unmatched: 16. The DNA for the CDR3 is TGTGCCAGCTCCCTAATCCTGGGACTAGAGCAGGAGACCCAGTACTTC. Protein sequence: CASSLILGLEQETQYF.